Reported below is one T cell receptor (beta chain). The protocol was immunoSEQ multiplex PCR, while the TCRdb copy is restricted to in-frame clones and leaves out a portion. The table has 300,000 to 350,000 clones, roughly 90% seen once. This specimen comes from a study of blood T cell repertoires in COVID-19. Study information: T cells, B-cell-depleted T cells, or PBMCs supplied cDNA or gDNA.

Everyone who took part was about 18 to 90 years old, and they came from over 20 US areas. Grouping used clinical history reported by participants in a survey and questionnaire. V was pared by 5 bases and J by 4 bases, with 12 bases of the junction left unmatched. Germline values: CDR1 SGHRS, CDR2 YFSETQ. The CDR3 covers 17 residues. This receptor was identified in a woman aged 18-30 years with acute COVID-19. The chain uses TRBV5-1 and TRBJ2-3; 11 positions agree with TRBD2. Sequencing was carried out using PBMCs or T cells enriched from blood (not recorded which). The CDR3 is CASRLMPLAGEADTQYF. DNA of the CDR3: TGCGCCAGCAGGCTCATGCCACTAGCGGGAGAAGCAGATACGCAGTATTTT.